This T cell receptor (beta chain) originates from a study of T cells in Graves' hyperthyroidism and ophthalmopathy. This clonotype has at least ten counts. Its antigen is not identified. What was amplified from RNA transcripts were TCR beta CDR3 regions. TCR CDR3 regions were first amplified by RT-PCR with HTBI primers. Each CDR3 protein is one row after TCRdb ran MiXCR on the multiplex PCR reads. The sample carries about 320,000 distinct CDR3 sequences, 16% recorded once. Findings and caveats of the study: Most thyroid clonotypes that were expanded above 0.001 also turned up in blood.

Graves' hyperthyroidism is called stable when ophthalmopathy does not progress within 18 months. Germline CDR1 is SGHRS and CDR2 is YFSETQ. CDR3 size: 19 residues. With 4 bases clipped from V and 3 bases from J, the junction kept 10 bases outside the gene matches. The sequence came from a man aged 30-40 years with Graves' hyperthyroidism. The specimen sequenced was blood. This chain joins TRBV5-1 and TRBJ2-1; 16 nucleotides line up with TRBD2. For the CDR3, the DNA is TGCGCCAGCAGCATCTCCGGGACTAGCGGGAGGGCCTACTACAATGAGCAGTTCTTC. This encodes CASSISGTSGRAYYNEQFF.